These T cell receptor beta chains were read from a single sample in a study of early T cells in non-severe SARS-CoV-2 infection. One entry per CDR3 protein, called by TCRdb with MiXCR from the 5' RACE reads. The data show some 81,000 distinct CDR3 sequences, 16% seen once. The sample consisted of whole blood. The receptor set was obtained from an adult who was a healthcare worker with PCR-confirmed SARS-CoV-2 infection or an uninfected control (not recorded which). CDR3s include the opening cysteine and the closing phenylalanine or tryptophan. D genes are given only for firm matches. Clone size is given for some rows only: seen once, a few or many times, or a class if the clone is expanded.

clone_size	d_call	v_call	cdr3_length	j_call	cdr3_nt	cdr3_aa
many	-	TRBV20-1	15	TRBJ1-4	TGCAGTGCTAGAGCCCCAGGGAGTCGGGATGAAAAACTGTTTTTT	CSARAPGSRDEKLFF
-	-	TRBV29-1	11	TRBJ1-2	TGCAGCGTTGACCGGCACTATGGCTACACCTTC	CSVDRHYGYTF
many	-	TRBV27	15	TRBJ2-2	TGTGCCAGCAGTTTGACTAGTAGGTCCGTGTGGGAGCTGTTTTTT	CASSLTSRSVWELFF
-	-	TRBV5-1	13	TRBJ1-1	TGCGCCAGCAGCTTGGCGTCAGGGGCTGAAGCTTTCTTT	CASSLASGAEAFF
-	TRBD2	TRBV29-1	15	TRBJ2-1	TGCAGCATCCCCGGGACAGCGGGAGGCCGAGATGAGCAGTTCTTC	CSIPGTAGGRDEQFF
few	-	TRBV30	13	TRBJ1-1	TGTGCCTGGAGTCGGCAGGGGAACACTGAAGCTTTCTTT	CAWSRQGNTEAFF
-	TRBD2	TRBV11-2	15	TRBJ2-1	TGTGCCAGCAGCTCCGGGACTAGCGGGAGCAATGAGCAGTTCTTC	CASSSGTSGSNEQFF
few	-	TRBV12-3/TRBV12-4	11	TRBJ2-7	TGTGCCAGCAGGACCGGGGGCGAGCAGTACTTC	CASRTGGEQYF
-	TRBD1	TRBV7-6	15	TRBJ2-5	TGTGCCAGCAGCCCTATAGCAGGGGGCGTTGAGACCCAGTACTTC	CASSPIAGGVETQYF
few	-	TRBV29-1	13	TRBJ1-4	TGCAGCGTTTGGGGGGCTCAGTCGGAAAAACTGTTTTTT	CSVWGAQSEKLFF
-	-	TRBV11-2	15	TRBJ1-1	TGTGCCAGCAGCTTAGGAGTAGGGGTGAACACTGAAGCTTTCTTT	CASSLGVGVNTEAFF
medium-sized	TRBD2	TRBV5-1	16	TRBJ2-5	TGCGCCAGCAGCTTGCAAGGACTAGCGGTCCAAGAGACCCAGTACTTC	CASSLQGLAVQETQYF
few	-	TRBV20-1	16	TRBJ2-5	TGCAGTGCTAGAGGAGGGTGGGGCAGGGACCAAGAGACCCAGTACTTC	CSARGGWGRDQETQYF
-	TRBD1	TRBV9	14	TRBJ1-6	TGTGCCAGCAGGGGACAGGGGGTTAGTTCACCCCTCCACTTT	CASRGQGVSSPLHF
few	-	TRBV11-2	12	TRBJ2-2	TGTGCCAGCAGCTTAACCTCCGGGGAGCTGTTTTTT	CASSLTSGELFF
-	-	TRBV29-1	12	TRBJ2-7	TGCAGCGTTGAAGGAAGTGGAAGCGAGCAGTACTTC	CSVEGSGSEQYF
-	-	TRBV29-1	14	TRBJ2-5	TGCAGCGTTGAAGATCCGGGGGGCCGGGCGACCCAGTACTTC	CSVEDPGGRATQYF
-	TRBD1	TRBV28	15	TRBJ2-3	TGTGCCAGCAGTTTTGGGACAGGGGTAAGGGATACGCAGTATTTT	CASSFGTGVRDTQYF
few	-	TRBV11-2	14	TRBJ2-7	TGTGCCAGCAGCTTAGCGGCGCCCCCAGAGGAGCAGTACTTC	CASSLAAPPEEQYF
few	-	TRBV7-3	13	TRBJ2-6	TGTGCCAGCAGCCGCCCAGGGGCCAACGTCCTGACTTTC	CASSRPGANVLTF
many	-	TRBV20-1	14	TRBJ2-1	TGCAGTGCTAGTCAGGACGGATTGTCAAGGGGGCAGTTCTTC	CSASQDGLSRGQFF
-	-	TRBV28	15	TRBJ2-3	TGTGCCAGCACTCAGACGGACGGCGACACAGATACGCAGTATTTT	CASTQTDGDTDTQYF
-	TRBD1	TRBV11-2	16	TRBJ2-3	TGTGCCAGCAGGTCACTGACAGGGGGTAAAGCGAATACGCAGTATTTT	CASRSLTGGKANTQYF
many	-	TRBV9	16	TRBJ2-5	TGTGCCAGCAGCCCGAAGACCGGGACATCCCAAGAGACCCAGTACTTC	CASSPKTGTSQETQYF
-	-	TRBV11-1	14	TRBJ2-7	TGTGCCAGCAGCCCGCGATTCAGCTCCTACGAGCAGTACTTC	CASSPRFSSYEQYF
few	-	TRBV6-2/TRBV6-3	12	TRBJ2-1	TGTGCCAGTAGCCGAAGAGGCGATGAGCAGTTCTTC	CASSRRGDEQFF
few	-	TRBV29-1	11	TRBJ1-2	TGCAGCGGGTGGGGAAGCAATGGCTACACCTTC	CSGWGSNGYTF
many	TRBD2	TRBV5-1	16	TRBJ2-1	TGCGCCAGCAGCTCAGGACTAGCGGGACTTCAAAATGAGCAGTTCTTC	CASSSGLAGLQNEQFF
-	TRBD1	TRBV5-4	15	TRBJ2-2	TGTGCCAGCAGCTTGTGGGACAGGGACACCGGGGAGCTGTTTTTT	CASSLWDRDTGELFF
few	TRBD1	TRBV5-1	15	TRBJ1-1	TGCGCCAGCAGCTTATCGACAGGGGGGTACACTGAAGCTTTCTTT	CASSLSTGGYTEAFF
-	-	TRBV5-4	17	TRBJ1-1	TGTGCCAGCAGCTTGGAGCGGACCTCCTTTTTGAACACTGAAGCTTTCTTT	CASSLERTSFLNTEAFF
-	-	TRBV3-1	19	TRBJ1-1	TGTGCCAGCAGCCCGGGACGACACGGGGTCCGCATCCCGGTCGGGAGAGCTTTCTTT	CASSPGRHGVRIPVGRAFF
-	TRBD1	TRBV11-3	17	TRBJ2-2	TGTGCCAGCAGCCTCCATCAGGGGACAGGGGACACCGGGGAGCTGTTTTTT	CASSLHQGTGDTGELFF
few	-	TRBV18	16	TRBJ2-6	TGTGCCAGCTCACCGGAGATCAACTCTGGGGCCAACGTCCTGACTTTC	CASSPEINSGANVLTF
-	-	TRBV25-1	16	TRBJ1-6	TGTGCCAGCAGTGATTTTTTTCGCTCCCCCGGTTCACCCCTCCACTTT	CASSDFFRSPGSPLHF
-	TRBD2	TRBV20-1	15	TRBJ2-3	TGCAGTGCTGGCCGGGAGCGGGGGGGCCACGATACGCAGTATTTT	CSAGRERGGHDTQYF
few	-	TRBV29-1	11	TRBJ2-7	TGCAGCGCCCTAAGCCCCTACGAGCAGTACTTC	CSALSPYEQYF
-	-	TRBV4-2	12	TRBJ2-1	TGTGCCAGCAGCCAACTGATGGGGGAGCAGTTCTTC	CASSQLMGEQFF
few	TRBD1	TRBV12-5	17	TRBJ2-3	TGTGCTAGTGAGGAACCCGGGGACAGAGTAAGCACAGATACGCAGTATTTT	CASEEPGDRVSTDTQYF
many	TRBD2	TRBV29-1	11	TRBJ2-1	TGCAGCGTTGAGGGGGAGGGGCATCGGGCCTTC	CSVEGEGHRAF
once	TRBD2	TRBV5-1	16	TRBJ2-5	TGCGCCAGCAGCAAGCTAGCGGGAGAACCCCAAGAGACCCAGTACTTC	CASSKLAGEPQETQYF
-	-	TRBV29-1	13	TRBJ2-7	TGCAGCGTTGGGCGGGACACCGGGTACGAGCAGTACTTC	CSVGRDTGYEQYF